This is a list of T cell receptor beta chains from one sample in a study of Ad26.COV2.S vaccination and SARS-CoV-2 variants. The table came from immunoSEQ multiplex PCR; TCRdb's copy has only in-frame clones and leaves some out. The table has about 460,000 clones, approximately 90% seen once. Here the sequenced sample was peripheral blood, taken in a trial of Ad26.COV2.S vaccine versus placebo. These TCRs come from a person aged 18-65 years who received the Ad26.COV2.S COVID-19 vaccine or a placebo. Both conserved end residues are part of each CDR3. The D gene is left open where the match is weak. Some rows have no size entry. The others give once, few or many, or a class for an expanded clone.

V	size	D	J	DNA	CDR3
TRBV2	-	TRBD1	TRBJ1-4	TGTGCCGGCACGACAGGGTGGAATGAAAAACTGTTTTTT	CAGTTGWNEKLFF
TRBV9	-	-	TRBJ1-6	TGTGCCAGCAGCGTAGCACAGTATAATTCACCCCTCCACTTT	CASSVAQYNSPLHF
TRBV6-6	-	-	TRBJ2-1	TGTGCCAGCAGTTACTCGGCAGGCTACAATGAGCAGTTCTTC	CASSYSAGYNEQFF
TRBV28	once	TRBD2	TRBJ2-3	TGTGCCGGGCAAGCGGGAGGCACAGATACGCAGTATTTT	CAGQAGGTDTQYF
TRBV28	-	-	TRBJ1-3	TGTGCGGCTGCGGACAGCACTATCTCTGGAAACACCATATATTTT	CAAADSTISGNTIYF
TRBV5-1	-	TRBD2	TRBJ2-1	TGCGCCAGCAGCCAGGGACTAGCGGATTACAATGAGCAGTTCTTC	CASSQGLADYNEQFF
TRBV28	-	TRBD2	TRBJ2-7	TGTGCCAGCAGCTTACTAGCGGGAGCTGCCTTTTTGTACTTC	CASSLLAGAAFLYF
TRBV7-9	once	-	TRBJ2-1	TGTGCCAGCAGCTTAGCGAGAAGCGATGAGCAGTTCTTC	CASSLARSDEQFF
TRBV7-6	once	TRBD1	TRBJ2-1	TGTGCCAGCAGCCCCTACGGGACAGGGTCGGGCAATGAGCAGTTCTTC	CASSPYGTGSGNEQFF
TRBV18	-	-	TRBJ1-1	TGTGCCAGCTCACTAGACTTAAACACTGAAGCTTTCTTT	CASSLDLNTEAFF
TRBV24-1	-	TRBD2	TRBJ2-5	TGTGCCACCAGTGAACCACCAAAGACTAGCGGACCCCAAGAGACCCAGTACTTC	CATSEPPKTSGPQETQYF
TRBV30	-	-	TRBJ1-2	TGTGCCTGGAGTGGGAAATCAGGGAAGAAGGGAGGTGGCTACACCTTC	CAWSGKSGKKGGGYTF
TRBV4-1	-	TRBD1	TRBJ2-3	TGCGCCAGCAGCCAAGAAGAGGGGGCGCCCCCAGATACGCAGTATTTT	CASSQEEGAPPDTQYF
TRBV19	-	-	TRBJ2-7	TGTGCCAGTAGTATCTCTCGCGGGGACTACGAGCAGTACTTC	CASSISRGDYEQYF
TRBV18	-	TRBD2	TRBJ2-1	TGTGCCAGCTCACCTACATATGGGATACTAGCGGGGGCAACCTACAATGAGCAGTTCTTC	CASSPTYGILAGATYNEQFF
TRBV15	-	-	TRBJ2-3	TGTGCCACCAGCAGCGGTGCGGCGGGTTCGGGCACAGATACGCAGTATTTT	CATSSGAAGSGTDTQYF
TRBV11-2	-	-	TRBJ1-2	TGTGCCAGCAGCTTAGTGGGGGGGGAAGGCGGCTATGGCTACACCTTC	CASSLVGGEGGYGYTF
TRBV27	-	-	TRBJ1-5	TGTGCCAGCAGTCCCCCGGGTGGGGGGGGGTACAATCAGCCCCAGCATTTT	CASSPPGGGGYNQPQHF
TRBV7-8	-	-	TRBJ1-1	TGTGCCAGCAGCCTTAGAACTGAAGCTTTCTTT	CASSLRTEAFF
TRBV28	-	TRBD2	TRBJ2-2	TGTGCCAGCAGGACGGGGGGGGCCACCGGGGAGCTGTTTTTT	CASRTGGATGELFF
TRBV7-2	-	TRBD2	TRBJ2-1	TGTGCCAGCAGCTTAGGTAGCGGGGGGGCCGTAATGCAGTTCTTC	CASSLGSGGAVMQFF
TRBV10-2	-	-	TRBJ2-7	TGCGCCAGCAGTGAGGGACTGACTATTTACGAGCAGTACTTC	CASSEGLTIYEQYF
TRBV19	-	-	TRBJ1-1	TGTGCCAGTCAGACGGAGCTTGAGGCTTTCTTT	CASQTELEAFF
TRBV7-2	-	-	TRBJ2-3	TGTGCCAGCAGCTTATCACGGGCGACTGATACGCAGTATTTT	CASSLSRATDTQYF
TRBV2	-	-	TRBJ2-2	TGTGCCAGCGGAAGCCTAGTGGGTAGCACCGGGGAGCTGTTTTTT	CASGSLVGSTGELFF
TRBV6-1	-	-	TRBJ2-5	TGTGCCAGCAGTGAAGCGCACGGGGACATTCTCTCGTCGAGATACTTC	CASSEAHGDILSSRYF
TRBV5-6	once	-	TRBJ1-3	TGTGCCAGCAGCTTTCGACAGCTCCCAATAACCACCATATATTTT	CASSFRQLPITTIYF
TRBV14	-	-	TRBJ2-1	TGTGCCAGCAGCCTTCTCCCCAATGAGCAGTTCTTC	CASSLLPNEQFF
TRBV7-4	-	-	TRBJ1-2	TGTGCCAGCAGCTTAAACAGGGTGGGAGGCTACACCTTC	CASSLNRVGGYTF
TRBV5-4	-	TRBD2	TRBJ2-1	TGTGCCAGCAGCTTGGAGACTAGCGGGAGGAGTGAGCAGTTCTTC	CASSLETSGRSEQFF
TRBV7-9	-	-	TRBJ2-2	TGTGCCAGCAGCCCAACTAGCCCGACAGCGAACACCGGGGAGCTGTTTTTT	CASSPTSPTANTGELFF
TRBV11-2	-	-	TRBJ2-1	TGTGCCAGCAGCGAGCAGGGTAGTGAGCAGTTCTTC	CASSEQGSEQFF
TRBV19	-	TRBD2	TRBJ2-1	TGTGCCAGTACACCCTGGCTAGCGGGTTACAATGAGCAGTTCTTC	CASTPWLAGYNEQFF
TRBV9	-	TRBD1	TRBJ1-1	TGTGCCAGCAGCTACACAGGGGACACTGAAGCTTTCTTT	CASSYTGDTEAFF
TRBV10-3	-	TRBD2	TRBJ2-3	TGTGCCATCAGAGCGGGACTAGCGGCCCCTCTGGATACGCAGTATTTT	CAIRAGLAAPLDTQYF
TRBV7-9	-	-	TRBJ2-1	TGTGCCAGCAGCCTAGGGAGGACCGGAGAGCAGTTCTTC	CASSLGRTGEQFF
TRBV6-5	-	-	TRBJ2-7	TGTGCCAGCAGTTACGGCCACTACGAGCAGTACTTC	CASSYGHYEQYF
TRBV6-5	-	TRBD1	TRBJ2-7	TGTGCCAGCAGTTCTCGACCGGGACAGGGAATCAACGAGCAGTACTTC	CASSSRPGQGINEQYF
TRBV11-3	-	-	TRBJ2-2	TGTGCCAGCAGCTTAGGCGGCAGCACTAACACCGGGGAGCTGTTTTTT	CASSLGGSTNTGELFF
TRBV24-1	-	-	TRBJ1-3	TGTGCCACCAGTGATTTCCCTTTGACAGCAACCGGAAACACCATATATTTT	CATSDFPLTATGNTIYF
TRBV30	-	-	TRBJ1-5	TGTGCCTGGAGTGAATGGCAGCGCAGTCAGCCCCAGCATTTT	CAWSEWQRSQPQHF
TRBV11-3	once	TRBD1	TRBJ2-5	TGTGCCAGCAGCGAAACAGGGGGCGCCGGAGAGACCCAGTACTTC	CASSETGGAGETQYF
TRBV7-9	-	-	TRBJ1-1	TGTGCCAGCAGCGCCCTAACCAGGGGCACTGAAGCTTTCTTT	CASSALTRGTEAFF
TRBV4-1	-	-	TRBJ2-5	TGCGCCAGCAGCCCAGTCGGGGCGCCCCAAGAGACCCAGTACTTC	CASSPVGAPQETQYF
TRBV6-5	-	TRBD2	TRBJ2-1	TGTGCCAGCAAGGAGACTAGCGGGTGGGATGAGCAGTTCTTC	CASKETSGWDEQFF